This T cell receptor beta chain emerged from a study of identifying expanded T cells in peripheral blood. Overall study findings and caveats: Across healthy donors, higher total template counts meant significantly greater roughly two-week count variance. About 1.2 clones differed between technical replicates, versus around 15 and 19 over time.

This clone came up a few times. What it recognizes is unknown. During the collection period, no donor immune events like infections were recorded. The data were produced by immunoSEQ multiplex PCR, yet TCRdb's version contains in-frame clones alone and is incomplete. The table has around 100,000 clones, roughly 89% seen once; the top ten hold around 15%. V was cut by 10 bases and J by 10 bases, with 20 bases left in between. CDR1 is SGHNT, CDR2 YYREEE, per germline (reference sequence). This CDR3 comprises 12 residues. The chain employs TRBV5-4 and TRBJ1-1; D may be TRBD1 (6 bases). The sample was blood. This sequence was found in a person between 18 and 75 years old in good health. In nucleotides, the CDR3 is TGTGCCTATCTAGTGCAGGGGCAAACAGCTTTCTTT. Encoded protein: CAYLVQGQTAFF. Filled out from reference TRBV5-4 and TRBJ1-1, the complete variable domain reads ETGVTQSPTHLIKTRGQQVTLRCSSQSGHNTVSWYQQALGQGPQFIFQYYREEENGRGNFPPRFSGLQFPNYSSELNVNALELDDSALYLCAYLVQGQTAFFGQGTRLTVV.